Many counts were recorded for the clone carrying this T cell receptor beta chain. The CDR3 covers 15 residues. Germline CDR1 and CDR2: LNHDA and SQIVND (reference sequence). J lost 8 bases, V lost 7 bases, and 9 bases had no gene match. The data stem from a study of T-cell memory formation after mild COVID-19. TCRdb re-analysed the 5' RACE reads in MiXCR, keeping a single row per CDR3 protein. Of roughly 80,000 distinct CDR3 sequences detected, approximately 15% appear once; the ten largest clones hold around 31%. The chain joins TRBV19 to TRBJ2-1, with 12 bases identical to TRBD2. The sequence derives from an adult woman who had mild COVID-19 (a few samples of this study predate the infection). Cell type and time point are not known. Specimen: PBMCs or a T cell subset sorted from them (not recorded which). The CDR3 region has the DNA TGTGCCAGTAAAATCCTAGCGGGGGGGATTGATGAGCAGTTCTTC. Its protein product is CASKILAGGIDEQFF. The full variable domain, rest sourced from reference TRBV19 and TRBJ2-1, is DGGITQSPKYLFRKEGQNVTLSCEQNLNHDAMYWYRQDPGQGLRLIYYSQIVNDFQKGDIAEGYSVSREKKESFPLTVTSAQKNPTAFYLCASKILAGGIDEQFFGPGTRLTVL.